This record concerns one T cell receptor (beta chain) sequence. Participant age was roughly 18 to 90 years, and participants resided in roughly 24 US areas. These data belong to a study of blood T cell repertoires in COVID-19. CDR3 size: 16 residues. Germline lookup yields CDR1 MNHEY and CDR2 SVGAGI. Trimming pared 2 bases from V and 1 base from J, leaving 9 bases between. In the original analysis: Reference gene primer amplification gave estimated nucleated cell counts. TCRdb's copy holds only in-frame clones and misses some; the assay was immunoSEQ multiplex PCR. For V, J and clone size, that table is used; D and trimming come from the DNA. The repertoire has 190,000 or so clones, roughly 90% of them found once; the top ten carry over 7%.

The TCR was taken from a woman aged 18-29 years who had recovered from COVID-19. The chain combines TRBV6-5 with TRBJ1-6; possibly TRBD1 for D (6 bases). Sequencing input: PBMCs or T cells enriched from blood (not recorded which). DNA for the CDR3: TGTGCCAGCAGTTACCAGGGGAGATCCTATAATTCACCCCTCCACTTT. This translates into CASSYQGRSYNSPLHF.